Following are 17 T cell receptor beta chains from one sample sequenced in a study of response to subunit inactivated influenza vaccine. Each CDR3 protein is one row after TCRdb ran MiXCR on the RT-PCR reads. The repertoire has approximately 230,000 distinct CDR3 sequences, 10% to 15% of them found once; the top ten carry approximately 7.8%. The source was non-naive T cells sorted from PBMCs, collected less than 15 days before vaccination. All receptors derive from a man aged 50-60 years who received an inactivated influenza vaccine.

This clonotype showed up just a few times. The gene calls are TRBV30 and TRBJ2-3, with D uncertain. There are 12 residues in the CDR3. The V gene's germline CDR1 is GTSNPN and CDR2 SVGIG (reference sequence). The V end lost 3 bases, the J end lost 5 bases, and 9 bases lay between the germline ends. CDR3 sequence (DNA): TGTGCCTGGAGCTATATGGGAGATACGCAGTATTTT. Translation: CAWSYMGDTQYF.

There are a few counts of this clonotype. The chain couples TRBV19 to TRBJ2-1; D uncertain. V gave up 4 bases and J gave up 6 bases, with 28 bases separating them. This CDR3 is built from 19 residues. The germline V gene encodes CDR1 LNHDA and CDR2 SQIVND (reference sequence). CDR3 sequence: CASSTPGIMGSRSSNEQFF. The CDR3 DNA reads TGTGCCAGTAGTACCCCGGGTATTATGGGGTCTAGGAGCTCCAATGAGCAGTTCTTC.

This clonotype was detected only a few times. The chain is built from TRBV4-3 and TRBJ1-5; no clear D. The CDR3 runs 17 residues. Per the germline V gene, CDR1 is LGHNA and CDR2 is YSLEER. Trimming cost V 0 bases and J 7 bases, with 19 bases left between them. As DNA, the CDR3 is TGCGCCAGCAGCCAAGAATATCTGGGAGGCATGGGGCAGCCCCAGCATTTT. This gives the protein CASSQEYLGGMGQPQHF.

This clonotype was counted between two and nine times. This sequence joins TRBV7-9 and TRBJ1-4; a weak D match, TRBD1 (5 bases). V was cut by 3 bases and J by 8 bases, with 16 bases left in between. The CDR3 runs to 15 residues. Germline values: CDR1 SEHNR, CDR2 FQNEAQ (reference sequence). CDR3: CASSFRAFPREKLFF. CDR3 DNA: TGTGCCAGCAGCTTCAGGGCTTTTCCTAGGGAAAAACTGTTTTTT.

Many counts were recorded for this clonotype. The chain couples TRBV5-1 to TRBJ2-2, with 7 nucleotides matching TRBD1. The germline V gene encodes CDR1 SGHRS and CDR2 YFSETQ. The CDR3 is 15 residues long. Germline trimming cut 1 base from V and 2 bases from J; bases unmatched to any gene: 2. The CDR3 reads CASSLTGVNTGELFF. CDR3 nucleotides: TGCGCCAGCAGCTTGACAGGGGTAAACACCGGGGAGCTGTTTTTT.

The chain is built from TRBV5-6 and TRBJ1-1; D perhaps matches TRBD1 (5 bases). This CDR3 is 16 amino acids long. Looked up from germline, CDR1 is SGHDT and CDR2 is YYEEEE. V was trimmed by 2 bases and J by 11 bases, leaving 25 bases between them. CDR3 bases: TGTGCCAGCAGCTTCCCGACCGGGACCCCCGGAGGCGTGGCTTTCTTT. Protein: CASSFPTGTPGGVAFF.

CDR3 in DNA: TGTGCCAGCAGCGAAGCCGGTCTCATAGCCAAAAACATTCAGTACTTC. This sequence encodes CASSEAGLIAKNIQYF. The chain carries TRBV3-1 and TRBJ2-4; no clear D gene. Germline loops: CDR1 LGHDT, CDR2 YNNKEL (reference sequence). This CDR3 has 16 amino acids. V lost 5 bases, J lost 0 bases, and 14 bases lay in between. The variable domain in full, completed from reference TRBV3-1 and TRBJ2-4, reads DTAVSQTPKYLVTQMGNDKSIKCEQNLGHDTMYWYKQDSKKFLKIMFSYNNKELIINETVPNRFSPKSPDKAHLNLHINSLELGDSAVYFCASSEAGLIAKNIQYFGAGTRLSVL.

V and J are TRBV5-1 and TRBJ2-7; D is undetermined. Trimming removed 0 bases at V and 9 bases at J, with 10 bases between. The CDR3 totals 12 residues. The germline CDR1 and CDR2 sequences are SGHRS and YFSETQ. The CDR3 DNA reads TGCGCCAGCAGCTTGGTCGGCGTTGGGCAGTACTTC. It translates to CASSLVGVGQYF. Using reference TRBV5-1 and TRBJ2-7 for the parts outside the CDR3, the full variable domain is KAGVTQTPRYLIKTRGQQVTLSCSPISGHRSVSWYQQTPGQGLQFLFEYFSETQRNKGNFPGRFSGRQFSNSRSEMNVSTLELGDSALYLCASSLVGVGQYFGPGTRLTVT.

This clonotype was recorded a few times. The chain combines TRBV10-2 with TRBJ2-2; perhaps D is TRBD1 or TRBD2 (6 bases each). V lost 3 bases, J lost 4 bases, and 12 bases lay in between. Germline values: CDR1 WSHSY, CDR2 SAAADI. This CDR3 comprises 15 residues. This CDR3 reads CASSETRGPTGELFF. The CDR3 DNA follows: TGCGCCAGCAGTGAAACTCGGGGGCCCACCGGGGAGCTGTTTTTT.

This clonotype was detected ten times or more. The rearrangement uses TRBV4-1 and TRBJ2-7, with D perhaps matching TRBD1 (5 bases). The CDR3 length is 16 residues. Germline loops: CDR1 MGHRA, CDR2 YSYEKL. V was clipped by 0 bases and J by 3 bases, with 15 bases between them. DNA of the CDR3: TGCGCCAGCAGCCAAGATAAGGCTGCCAGGGTCTACGAGCAGTACTTC. As protein: CASSQDKAARVYEQYF.

This clonotype was seen only a few times. The J gene is TRBJ2-5, the V gene TRBV28, with 7 positions matching TRBD1. V lost 4 bases to trimming and J lost 5 bases; unmatched junction nucleotides: 10. The CDR3 is 15 residues long. CDR1 and CDR2 (germline): MDHEN, SYDVKM. The CDR3 sequence is CASSSRDRAGETQYF. The CDR3 DNA reads as TGTGCCAGCAGTTCCCGCGACAGGGCAGGGGAGACCCAGTACTTC.

The V and J genes are TRBV20-1 and TRBJ1-1; D remains ambiguous. This CDR3 contains 18 residues. V was clipped by 2 bases and J by 0 bases, with 22 bases between them. Germline CDR1 reads DFQATT; CDR2 reads SNEGSKA (reference sequence). CDR3 protein: CSARPLPTVGGMNTEAFF. The CDR3 DNA reads as TGCAGTGCTAGACCATTGCCCACCGTTGGAGGGATGAACACTGAAGCTTTCTTT.

The chain couples TRBV20-1 to TRBJ2-7, with a possible D match to TRBD1 (6 bases). Germline CDR1 DFQATT, CDR2 SNEGSKA (reference sequence). With 5 bases removed from V and 4 bases from J, the gap between germline ends came to 12 bases. The CDR3 is 12 residues long. This CDR3 reads CSAPDRTYEQYF. CDR3 bases: TGCAGTGCTCCAGACAGGACATACGAGCAGTACTTC.

This clonotype was observed a handful of times. The CDR3 nucleotides read TGCGCCAGCAGCTGGGGGACAGGGGGCTACGAGCAGTACTTC. This sequence encodes CASSWGTGGYEQYF. V and J are TRBV5-1 and TRBJ2-7; 11 positions match TRBD1. The length of the CDR3 is 14 residues. The ends lost 3 bases at V and 3 bases at J; junction bases unmatched: 2. Germline-derived CDR1 and CDR2 are SGHRS and YFSETQ. Full variable domain (rest looked up from reference TRBV5-1 and TRBJ2-7): KAGVTQTPRYLIKTRGQQVTLSCSPISGHRSVSWYQQTPGQGLQFLFEYFSETQRNKGNFPGRFSGRQFSNSRSEMNVSTLELGDSALYLCASSWGTGGYEQYFGPGTRLTVT.

This clonotype was observed a handful of times. The chain combines TRBV10-3 with TRBJ2-1; D gene ambiguous. This CDR3 has 12 residues. From germline, CDR1 is ENHRY and CDR2 SYGVKD. The germline V and J ends were trimmed by 4 bases and 10 bases, with 11 bases remaining between them. This CDR3 reads CAISVDKGEQFF. The CDR3, as DNA: TGTGCCATCAGTGTTGATAAGGGCGAGCAGTTCTTC.

This clonotype was counted many times. CDR3 sequence (DNA): TGTGCTCATGAGGGGGGCAATGAGCAGTTCTTC. Residues: CAHEGGNEQFF. This chain joins TRBV28 and TRBJ2-1, with D perhaps matching TRBD1 or TRBD2 (6 bases each). The CDR3 totals 11 residues. Germline assignment: CDR1 MDHEN and CDR2 SYDVKM. Filled out from reference TRBV28 and TRBJ2-1, the complete variable domain reads DVKVTQSSRYLVKRTGEKVFLECVQDMDHENMFWYRQDPGLGLRLIYFSYDVKMKEKGDIPEGYSVSREKKERFSLILESASTNQTSMYLCAHEGGNEQFFGPGTRLTVL.

The rearrangement links TRBV4-3 to TRBJ2-3; unclear D gene. The length of the CDR3 is 14 residues. CDR1 LGHNA and CDR2 YSLEER come from the germline V gene. The V end lost 0 bases, the J end lost 4 bases, and 8 bases lay between the germline ends. CDR3 sequence (DNA): TGCGCCAGCAGCCAAGATTTTCGCTCAGATACGCAGTATTTT. It encodes CASSQDFRSDTQYF.